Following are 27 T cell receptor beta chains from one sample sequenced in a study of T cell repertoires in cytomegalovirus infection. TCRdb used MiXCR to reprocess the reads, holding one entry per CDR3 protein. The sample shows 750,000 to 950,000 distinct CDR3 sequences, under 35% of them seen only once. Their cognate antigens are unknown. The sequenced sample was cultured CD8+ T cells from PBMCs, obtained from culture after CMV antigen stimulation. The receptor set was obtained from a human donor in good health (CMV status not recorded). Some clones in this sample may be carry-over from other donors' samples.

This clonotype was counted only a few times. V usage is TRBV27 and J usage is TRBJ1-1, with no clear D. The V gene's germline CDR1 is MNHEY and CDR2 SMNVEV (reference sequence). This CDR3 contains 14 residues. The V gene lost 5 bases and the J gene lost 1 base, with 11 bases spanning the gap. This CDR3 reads CASSPLTPNTEAFF. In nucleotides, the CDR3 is TGTGCCAGCAGTCCGCTTACGCCGAACACTGAAGCTTTCTTT.

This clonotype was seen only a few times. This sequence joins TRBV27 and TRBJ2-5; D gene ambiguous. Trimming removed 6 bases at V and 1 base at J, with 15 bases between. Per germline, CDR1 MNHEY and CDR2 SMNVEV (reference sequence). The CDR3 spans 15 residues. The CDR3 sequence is CASRDDFGPQETQYF. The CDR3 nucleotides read TGTGCCAGCAGGGACGATTTCGGGCCCCAAGAGACCCAGTACTTC.

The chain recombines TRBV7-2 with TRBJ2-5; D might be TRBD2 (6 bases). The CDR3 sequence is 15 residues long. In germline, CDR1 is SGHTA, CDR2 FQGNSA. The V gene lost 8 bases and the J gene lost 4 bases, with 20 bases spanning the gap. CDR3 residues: CASHRGRGPSETQYF. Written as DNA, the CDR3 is TGTGCCAGCCACCGGGGGAGAGGGCCTTCAGAGACCCAGTACTTC.

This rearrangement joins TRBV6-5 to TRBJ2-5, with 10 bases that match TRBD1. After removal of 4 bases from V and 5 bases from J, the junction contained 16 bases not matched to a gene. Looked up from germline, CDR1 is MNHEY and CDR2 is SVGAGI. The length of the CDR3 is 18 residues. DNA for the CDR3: TGTGCCAGCAGTTTGACAGGGGGCTCTTCAGCTAAGAGTGAGACCCAGTACTTC. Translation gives CASSLTGGSSAKSETQYF.

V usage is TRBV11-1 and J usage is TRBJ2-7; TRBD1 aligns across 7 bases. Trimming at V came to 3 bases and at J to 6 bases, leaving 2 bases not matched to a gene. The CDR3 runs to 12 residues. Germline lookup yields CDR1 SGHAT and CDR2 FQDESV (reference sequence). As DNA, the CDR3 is TGTGCCAGCAGCTTGACAGGGTCCGAGCAGTACGTC. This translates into CASSLTGSEQYV.

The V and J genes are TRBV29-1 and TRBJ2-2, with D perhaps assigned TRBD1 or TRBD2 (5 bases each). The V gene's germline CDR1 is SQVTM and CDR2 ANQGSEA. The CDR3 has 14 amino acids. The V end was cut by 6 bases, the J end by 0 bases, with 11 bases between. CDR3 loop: CSVGTEANTGELFF. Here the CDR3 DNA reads TGCAGCGTCGGGACGGAGGCGAACACCGGGGAGCTGTTTTTT.

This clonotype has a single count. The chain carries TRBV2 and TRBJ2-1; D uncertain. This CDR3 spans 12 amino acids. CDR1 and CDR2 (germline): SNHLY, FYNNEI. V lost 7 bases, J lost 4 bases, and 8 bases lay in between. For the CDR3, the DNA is TGTGCCAGCATTGGGGAATACAATGAGCAGTTCTTC. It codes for CASIGEYNEQFF.

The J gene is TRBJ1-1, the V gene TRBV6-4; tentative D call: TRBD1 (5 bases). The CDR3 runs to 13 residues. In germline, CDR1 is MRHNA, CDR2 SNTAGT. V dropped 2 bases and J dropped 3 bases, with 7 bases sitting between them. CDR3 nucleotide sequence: TGTGCCAGCAGTGACGACAGATACACTGAAGCTTTCTTT. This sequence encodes CASSDDRYTEAFF.

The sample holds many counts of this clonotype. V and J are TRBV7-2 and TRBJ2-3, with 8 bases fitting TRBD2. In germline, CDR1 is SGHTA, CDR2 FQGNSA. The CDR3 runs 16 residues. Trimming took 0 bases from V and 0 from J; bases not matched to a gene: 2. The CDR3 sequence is CASSLAGGGSTDTQYF. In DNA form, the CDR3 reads TGTGCCAGCAGCTTAGCTGGCGGGGGGAGCACAGATACGCAGTATTTT.

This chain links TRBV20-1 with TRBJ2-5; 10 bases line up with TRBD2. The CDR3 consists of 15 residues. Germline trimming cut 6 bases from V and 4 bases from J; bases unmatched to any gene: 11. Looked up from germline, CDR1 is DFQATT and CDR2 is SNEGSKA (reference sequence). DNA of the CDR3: TGCAGTGCGCGTCCTAGCGGGGGCATTGGAGAGACCCAGTACTTC. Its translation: CSARPSGGIGETQYF.

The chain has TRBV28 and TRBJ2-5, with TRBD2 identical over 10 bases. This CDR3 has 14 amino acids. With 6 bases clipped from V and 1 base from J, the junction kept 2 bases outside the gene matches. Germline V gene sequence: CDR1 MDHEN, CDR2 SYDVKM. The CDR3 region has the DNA TGTGCCAGCAGGGTAGCGGGGGGCCAAGAGACCCAGTACTTC. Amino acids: CASRVAGGQETQYF.

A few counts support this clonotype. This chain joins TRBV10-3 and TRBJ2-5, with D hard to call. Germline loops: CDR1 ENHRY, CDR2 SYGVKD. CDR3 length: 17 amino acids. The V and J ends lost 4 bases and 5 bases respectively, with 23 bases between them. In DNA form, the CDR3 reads TGTGCCATCAGTGGAGTCGTGGACGGGTCGGTCGTGGAGACCCAGTACTTC. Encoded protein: CAISGVVDGSVVETQYF.

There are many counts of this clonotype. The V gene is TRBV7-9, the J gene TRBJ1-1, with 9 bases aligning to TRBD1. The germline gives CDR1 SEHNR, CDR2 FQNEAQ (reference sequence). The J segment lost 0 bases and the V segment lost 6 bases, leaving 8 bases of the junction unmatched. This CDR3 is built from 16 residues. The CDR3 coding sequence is TGTGCCAGCAGTGGTGACAGGGGGTGGATGAACACTGAAGCTTTCTTT. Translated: CASSGDRGWMNTEAFF.

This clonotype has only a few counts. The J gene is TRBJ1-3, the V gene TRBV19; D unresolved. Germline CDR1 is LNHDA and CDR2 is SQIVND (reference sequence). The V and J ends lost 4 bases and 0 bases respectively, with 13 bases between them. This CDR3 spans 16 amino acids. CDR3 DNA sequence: TGTGCCAGTAGTAACCTGGCAGACCACTCTGGAAACACCATATATTTT. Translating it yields CASSNLADHSGNTIYF.

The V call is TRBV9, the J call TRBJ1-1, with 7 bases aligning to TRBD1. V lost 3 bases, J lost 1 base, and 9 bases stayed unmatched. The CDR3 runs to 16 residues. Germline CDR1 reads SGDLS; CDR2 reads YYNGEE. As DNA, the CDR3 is TGTGCCAGCAGCGGGGACCCGGGACAGTCGAACACTGAAGCTTTCTTT. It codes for CASSGDPGQSNTEAFF.

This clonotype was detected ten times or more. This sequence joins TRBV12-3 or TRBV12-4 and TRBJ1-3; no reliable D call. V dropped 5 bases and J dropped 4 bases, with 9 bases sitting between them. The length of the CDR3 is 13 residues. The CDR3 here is CASSPHTGNTIYF. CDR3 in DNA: TGTGCCAGCAGTCCTCATACGGGAAACACCATATATTTT.

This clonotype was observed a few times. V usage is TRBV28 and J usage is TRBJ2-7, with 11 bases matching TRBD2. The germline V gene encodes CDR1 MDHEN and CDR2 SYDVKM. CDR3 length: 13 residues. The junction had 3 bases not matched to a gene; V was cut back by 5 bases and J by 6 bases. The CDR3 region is CASSVAGGTEQYV. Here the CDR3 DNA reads TGTGCCAGCAGTGTAGCGGGGGGGACCGAGCAGTACGTC.

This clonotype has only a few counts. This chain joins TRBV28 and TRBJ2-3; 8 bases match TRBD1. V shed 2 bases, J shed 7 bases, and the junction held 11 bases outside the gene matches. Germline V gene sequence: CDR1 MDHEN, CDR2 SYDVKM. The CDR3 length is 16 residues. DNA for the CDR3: TGTGCCAGCAGTTTAGGACAGGGTAGGATGTCGAATACGCAGTATTTT. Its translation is CASSLGQGRMSNTQYF. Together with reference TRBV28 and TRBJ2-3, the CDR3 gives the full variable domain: DVKVTQSSRYLVKRTGEKVFLECVQDMDHENMFWYRQDPGLGLRLIYFSYDVKMKEKGDIPEGYSVSREKKERFSLILESASTNQTSMYLCASSLGQGRMSNTQYFGPGTRLTVL.

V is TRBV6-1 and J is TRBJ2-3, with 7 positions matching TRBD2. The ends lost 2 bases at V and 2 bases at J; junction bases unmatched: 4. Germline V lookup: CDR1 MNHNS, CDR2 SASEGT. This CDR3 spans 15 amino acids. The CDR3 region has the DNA TGTGCCAGCAGTGAAAGCGGGGTTTTCACAGATACGCAGTATTTT. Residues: CASSESGVFTDTQYF.

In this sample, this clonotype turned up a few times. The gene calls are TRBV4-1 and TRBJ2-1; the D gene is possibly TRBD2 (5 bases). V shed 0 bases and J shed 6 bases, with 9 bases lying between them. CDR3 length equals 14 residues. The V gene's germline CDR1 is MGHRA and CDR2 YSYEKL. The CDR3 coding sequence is TGCGCCAGCAGCCAAGATGGAGCGGTCAATGAGCAGTTCTTC. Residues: CASSQDGAVNEQFF.

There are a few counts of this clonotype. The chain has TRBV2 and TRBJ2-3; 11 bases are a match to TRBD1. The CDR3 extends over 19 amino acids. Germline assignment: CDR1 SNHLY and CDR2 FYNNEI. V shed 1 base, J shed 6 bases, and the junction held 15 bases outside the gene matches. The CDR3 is CASSEDVLNGTGGPDTQYF. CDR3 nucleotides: TGTGCCAGCAGTGAAGACGTATTAAACGGGACAGGGGGGCCCGATACGCAGTATTTT.

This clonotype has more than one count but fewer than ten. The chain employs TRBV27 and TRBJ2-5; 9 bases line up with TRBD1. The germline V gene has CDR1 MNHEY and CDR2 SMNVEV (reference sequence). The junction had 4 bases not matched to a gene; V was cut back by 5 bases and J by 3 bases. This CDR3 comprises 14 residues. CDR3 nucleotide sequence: TGTGCCAGCAGTCCAGGGGACAGGGAAGAGACCCAGTACTTC. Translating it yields CASSPGDREETQYF.

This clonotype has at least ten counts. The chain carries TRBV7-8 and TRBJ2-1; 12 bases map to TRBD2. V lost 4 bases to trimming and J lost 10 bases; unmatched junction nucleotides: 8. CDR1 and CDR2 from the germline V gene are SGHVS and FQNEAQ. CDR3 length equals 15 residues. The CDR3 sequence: CASSSSGGALKEQFF. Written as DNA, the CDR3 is TGTGCCAGCAGCTCTAGCGGGGGGGCCTTAAAAGAGCAGTTCTTC.

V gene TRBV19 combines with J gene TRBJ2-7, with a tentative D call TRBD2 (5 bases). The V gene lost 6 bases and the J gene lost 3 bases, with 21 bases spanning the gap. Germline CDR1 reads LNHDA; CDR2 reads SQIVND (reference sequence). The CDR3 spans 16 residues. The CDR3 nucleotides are TGTGCCAGTAGCCCCCAAGTCATAGGGCGGGTCTACGAGCAGTACTTC. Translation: CASSPQVIGRVYEQYF.

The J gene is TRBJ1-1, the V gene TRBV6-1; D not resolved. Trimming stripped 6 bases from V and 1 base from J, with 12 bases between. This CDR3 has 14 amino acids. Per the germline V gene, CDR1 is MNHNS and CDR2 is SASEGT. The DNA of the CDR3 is TGTGCCAGCAGAATTCGACGGAAGAACACTGAAGCTTTCTTT. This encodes CASRIRRKNTEAFF.

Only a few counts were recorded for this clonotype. The CDR3: CATSDFWDEQFF. The CDR3 nucleotides are TGTGCCACCAGTGACTTTTGGGATGAGCAGTTCTTC. V and J are TRBV24-1 and TRBJ2-1; no clear D. The CDR3 is made up of 12 amino acids. CDR1 is KGHDR and CDR2 is SFDVKD in the germline V gene. V gave up 4 bases and J gave up 8 bases, with 8 bases separating them.

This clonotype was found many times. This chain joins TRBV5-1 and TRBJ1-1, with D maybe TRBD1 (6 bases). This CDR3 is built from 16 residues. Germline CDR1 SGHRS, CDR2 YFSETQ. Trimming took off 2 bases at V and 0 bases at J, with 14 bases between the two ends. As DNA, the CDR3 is TGCGCCAGCAGCTTAAGGCAGGGGCTAATGAACACTGAAGCTTTCTTT. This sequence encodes CASSLRQGLMNTEAFF.